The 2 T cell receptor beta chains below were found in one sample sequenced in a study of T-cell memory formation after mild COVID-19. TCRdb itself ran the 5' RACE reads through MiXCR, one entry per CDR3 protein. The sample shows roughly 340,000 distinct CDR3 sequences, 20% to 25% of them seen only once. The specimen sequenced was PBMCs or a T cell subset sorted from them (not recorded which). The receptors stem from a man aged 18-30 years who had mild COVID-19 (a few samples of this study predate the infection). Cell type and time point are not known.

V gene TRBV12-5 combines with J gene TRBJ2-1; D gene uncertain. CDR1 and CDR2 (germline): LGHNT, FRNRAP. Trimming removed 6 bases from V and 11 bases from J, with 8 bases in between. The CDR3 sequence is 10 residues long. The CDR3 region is CASGFPKQFF. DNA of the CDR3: TGTGCTAGTGGATTCCCGAAGCAGTTCTTC.

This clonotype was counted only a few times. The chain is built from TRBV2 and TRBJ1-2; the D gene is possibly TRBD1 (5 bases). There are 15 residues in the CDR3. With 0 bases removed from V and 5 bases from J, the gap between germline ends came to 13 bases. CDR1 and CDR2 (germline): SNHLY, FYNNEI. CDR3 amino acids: CASSEAQQGAYGYTF. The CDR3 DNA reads TGTGCCAGCAGTGAAGCACAGCAGGGAGCTTATGGCTACACCTTC.